Detailed here is one T cell receptor beta chain. TCRdb passed the RT-PCR reads through MiXCR, listing each CDR3 protein once. The table has about 160,000 distinct CDR3 sequences, about 24% seen once. This specimen belongs to a study of patients and donors after allogeneic stem cell transplantation. CDR1 is LGHNA, CDR2 YNFKEQ, per germline. V gave up 0 bases and J gave up 2 bases, with 8 bases separating them. The CDR3 loop spans 14 amino acids. This TCR derives from a human donor who was either an allogeneic HSCT recipient or a stem cell or donor lymphocyte infusion donor (not recorded which). It is not recorded whose cells these are; they may come from a transplant donor. The chain combines TRBV4-2 with TRBJ2-7; D gene ambiguous. Source material: blood, either unsorted or a sorted T cell fraction (not recorded which). Written as DNA, the CDR3 is TGTGCCAGCAGCCAAGATTTAGGGCCCTACGAGCAGTACTTC. Residues: CASSQDLGPYEQYF.